Below are 10 T cell receptor beta chains sequenced from a single sample in a study of PD-L1 blockade in urothelial cancer. The method was immunoSEQ multiplex PCR; TCRdb's version includes in-frame clones alone and lacks a portion of them. The sample carries tens of thousands of clones, more than 65% recorded once. The material was PBMCs, obtained around atezolizumab (anti-PD-L1) treatment. The receptors shown here come from a man in his 70s with urothelial cancer.

The chain recombines TRBV19 with TRBJ1-2; tentative D call: TRBD1 (6 bases). V was pared by 5 bases and J by 4 bases, with 14 bases between. This CDR3 comprises 14 residues. Germline V gene lookup returns CDR1 LNHDA and CDR2 SQIVND (reference sequence). CDR3 loop: CASSVQGSVYGYTF. The CDR3 DNA sequence: TGTGCCAGTAGTGTACAGGGATCCGTCTATGGCTACACCTTC. The entire variable domain, with the rest obtained from reference TRBV19 and TRBJ1-2, is as follows: DGGITQSPKYLFRKEGQNVTLSCEQNLNHDAMYWYRQDPGQGLRLIYYSQIVNDFQKGDIAEGYSVSREKKESFPLTVTSAQKNPTAFYLCASSVQGSVYGYTFGSGTRLTVV.

V and J are TRBV5-1 and TRBJ2-1; D unclear. The CDR3 extends over 15 amino acids. The germline CDR1 and CDR2 sequences are SGHRS and YFSETQ. The ends were cut back, 1 base at V and 0 bases at J, with 8 bases in the middle. The CDR3 reads CASSLFPDSYNEQFF. CDR3 nucleotide sequence: TGCGCCAGCAGCTTGTTTCCAGACTCCTACAATGAGCAGTTCTTC.

The chain recombines TRBV7-8 with TRBJ2-7; maybe TRBD2 (6 bases). Germline CDR1 reads SGHVS; CDR2 reads FQNEAQ. Between the trimmed V and J ends, which lost 2 bases and 7 bases, there was a span of 12 bases. The CDR3 sequence is 13 residues long. The CDR3 bases are TGTGCCAGCAGCTTATTAGCGGAAGGGGAGCAGTACTTC. This encodes CASSLLAEGEQYF.

This chain connects TRBV5-4 to TRBJ2-5; maybe TRBD1 (5 bases). This CDR3 is 13 amino acids long. Germline V lookup: CDR1 SGHNT, CDR2 YYREEE (reference sequence). V gave up 2 bases and J gave up 3 bases, with 8 bases separating them. CDR3 sequence (DNA): TGTGCCAGCAGCTTTGGCAGGGAAGAGACCCAGTACTTC. Protein sequence: CASSFGREETQYF.

J is TRBJ1-5 and V is TRBV4-1, with 8 bases that match TRBD1. Germline CDR1 is MGHRA and CDR2 is YSYEKL. The CDR3 has 16 residues. With V trimmed by 2 bases and J by 4 bases, 7 bases remained unmatched. CDR3 amino acids: CASSQTPGGRNQPQHF. CDR3 sequence (DNA): TGCGCCAGCAGCCAAACCCCAGGGGGCCGGAATCAGCCCCAGCATTTT.

The J gene is TRBJ1-2, the V gene TRBV4-1, with 9 bases aligning to TRBD1. Germline assignment: CDR1 MGHRA and CDR2 YSYEKL. The V and J ends lost 2 bases and 4 bases, in that order; junction bases with no gene match: 5. CDR3 size: 15 residues. The CDR3 nucleotides read TGCGCCAGCAGCCAATGGACAGGGGTGGCCTATGGCTACACCTTC. Its protein product is CASSQWTGVAYGYTF.

The V call is TRBV15, the J call TRBJ2-2, with 8 nucleotides matching TRBD2. The CDR3 sequence is 16 residues long. V was clipped by 3 bases and J by 4 bases; unmatched bases: 7. Per the germline V gene, CDR1 is LNHNV and CDR2 is YYDKDF (reference sequence). The CDR3 sequence is CATSSGSGKITGELFF. CDR3 coding DNA: TGTGCCACCAGCAGCGGTAGCGGGAAAATCACCGGGGAGCTGTTTTTT.

The chain employs TRBV30 and TRBJ2-7; TRBD2 agrees at 8 bases. Trimming took 0 bases from V and 3 from J; bases not matched to a gene: 4. The CDR3 totals 14 residues. Germline loops: CDR1 GTSNPN, CDR2 SVGIG (reference sequence). In DNA, the CDR3 is TGTGCCTGGAGTGTAAGCACTAGCGGCTACGAGCAGTACTTC. It codes for CAWSVSTSGYEQYF.

This chain links TRBV5-6 with TRBJ1-4, with 7 bases lining up with TRBD1. This CDR3 contains 17 residues. Germline CDR1 SGHDT, CDR2 YYEEEE. J was trimmed by 3 bases and V by 2 bases; bases with no gene match: 10. The DNA for the CDR3 is TGTGCCAGCAGCTTCTCGGCCCAGGGGGGCTCTAATGAAAAACTGTTTTTT. It encodes CASSFSAQGGSNEKLFF.

The chain joins TRBV2 to TRBJ1-4; 7 bases are a match to TRBD1. The CDR3 is 13 residues long. CDR1 SNHLY and CDR2 FYNNEI come from the germline V gene. The J segment lost 7 bases and the V segment lost 8 bases, leaving 7 bases of the junction unmatched. The CDR3 DNA reads TGTGCCAGCGATCTGAACAGGGGTGAAAAACTGTTTTTT. It specifies CASDLNRGEKLFF.